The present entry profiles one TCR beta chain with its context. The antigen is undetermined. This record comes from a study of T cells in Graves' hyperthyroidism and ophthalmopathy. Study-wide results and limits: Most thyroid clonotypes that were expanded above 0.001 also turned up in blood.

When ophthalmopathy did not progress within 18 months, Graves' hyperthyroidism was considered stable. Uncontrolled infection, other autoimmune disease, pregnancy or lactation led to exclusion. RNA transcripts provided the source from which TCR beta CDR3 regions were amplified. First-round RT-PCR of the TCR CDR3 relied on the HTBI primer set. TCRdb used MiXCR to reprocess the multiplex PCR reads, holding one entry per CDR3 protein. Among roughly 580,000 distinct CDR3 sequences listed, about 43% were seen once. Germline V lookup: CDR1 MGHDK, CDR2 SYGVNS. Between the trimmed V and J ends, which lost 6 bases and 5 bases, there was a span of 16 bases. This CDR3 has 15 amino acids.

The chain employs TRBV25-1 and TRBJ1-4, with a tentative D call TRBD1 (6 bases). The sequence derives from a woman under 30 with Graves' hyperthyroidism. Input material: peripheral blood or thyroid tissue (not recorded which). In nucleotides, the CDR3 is TGTGCCAGCAGCCCCAGGGGCCCGCAGAATGAAAAACTGTTTTTT. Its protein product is CASSPRGPQNEKLFF.